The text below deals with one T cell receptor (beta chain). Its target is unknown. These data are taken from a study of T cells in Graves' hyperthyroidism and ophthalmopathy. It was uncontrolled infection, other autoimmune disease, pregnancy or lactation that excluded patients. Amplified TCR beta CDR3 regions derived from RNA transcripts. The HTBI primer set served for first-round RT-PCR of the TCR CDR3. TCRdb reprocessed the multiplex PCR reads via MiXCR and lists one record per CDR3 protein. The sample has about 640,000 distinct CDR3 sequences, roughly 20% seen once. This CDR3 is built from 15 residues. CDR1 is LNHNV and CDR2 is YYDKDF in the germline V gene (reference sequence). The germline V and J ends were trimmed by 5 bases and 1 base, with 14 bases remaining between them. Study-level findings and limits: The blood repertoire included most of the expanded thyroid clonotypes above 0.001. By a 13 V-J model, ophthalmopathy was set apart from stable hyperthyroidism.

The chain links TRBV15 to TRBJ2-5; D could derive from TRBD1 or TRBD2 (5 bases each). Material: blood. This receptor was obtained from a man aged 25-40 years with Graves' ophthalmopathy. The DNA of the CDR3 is TGTGCCACCAGCCCCCGGGACGGCCCCCAAGAGACCCAGTACTTC. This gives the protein CATSPRDGPQETQYF.